Listed here are 20 T cell receptor beta chains from one sample, sequenced in a study of OX40 agonist ivuxolimab in advanced cancers. Some clones are missing from TCRdb's copy, which holds only in-frame ones; the method was immunoSEQ multiplex PCR. The sample includes 76,000 or so clones, about 89% seen only once; the top ten take 10% to 15%. The sample was CD4+ or CD8+ T cells sorted from blood, taken in a trial of the OX40 agonist ivuxolimab. The origin of the receptors is an adult with an advanced solid tumor such as melanoma, head and neck, liver or kidney cancer.

This chain links TRBV29-1 with TRBJ2-7; the match to TRBD2 covers 7 bases. The CDR3 loop spans 12 amino acids. Germline V lookup: CDR1 SQVTM, CDR2 ANQGSEA. The V and J ends lost 8 bases and 3 bases, in that order; junction bases with no gene match: 7. In nucleotides, the CDR3 is TGCAGCATTCGAGCGGGATTCTACGAGCAGTACTTC. Translation: CSIRAGFYEQYF.

The genes are TRBV14 and TRBJ2-1; D is undetermined. CDR1 and CDR2 from the germline V gene are SGHDN and FVKESK. Between the trimmed V and J ends, which lost 4 bases and 4 bases, there was a span of 8 bases. The CDR3 contains 13 residues. CDR3 residues: CASSRGVYNEQFF. In DNA, the CDR3 is TGTGCCAGCAGCCGTGGAGTGTACAATGAGCAGTTCTTC. Filled out from reference TRBV14 and TRBJ2-1, the complete variable domain reads EAGVTQFPSHSVIEKGQTVTLRCDPISGHDNLYWYRRVMGKEIKFLLHFVKESKQDESGMPNNRFLAERTGGTYSTLKVQPAELEDSGVYFCASSRGVYNEQFFGPGTRLTVL.

This clone was seen only once. This rearrangement joins TRBV2 to TRBJ1-5; 9 bases match TRBD1. Germline V gene lookup returns CDR1 SNHLY and CDR2 FYNNEI. The CDR3 sequence is 15 residues long. V dropped 5 bases and J dropped 9; count of bases not matched to a gene: 11. CDR3 DNA sequence: TGTGCCAGCAGTAAACAGACAGGGGGAGATCCGCCCCAGCATTTT. It codes for CASSKQTGGDPPQHF.

The V call is TRBV4-1, the J call TRBJ2-3; 9 nucleotides match TRBD2. Trimming at V came to 3 bases and at J to 11 bases, leaving 12 bases not matched to a gene. This CDR3 region has 15 residues. Per germline, CDR1 MGHRA and CDR2 YSYEKL. CDR3 bases: TGCGCCAGCAGCCACACTAGCGGGTCTGGAATGCAGCAGTATTTT. It yields the protein CASSHTSGSGMQQYF.

The CDR3 DNA sequence: TGCAGCGTTGAAGCAGGGCCAGGGGGCAACTCTGGGGCCAACGTCCTGACTTTC. Residues: CSVEAGPGGNSGANVLTF. The gene calls are TRBV29-1 and TRBJ2-6, with 8 bases matching TRBD1. CDR3 length: 18 amino acids. CDR1 is SQVTM and CDR2 is ANQGSEA in the germline V gene. The V gene end was trimmed by 1 base and the J gene end by 0 bases; junction bases not matched to a gene: 8.

This clone was detected only once. The rearrangement links TRBV7-2 to TRBJ1-1; D might be TRBD1 (6 bases). The CDR3 spans 15 residues. Germline V gives CDR1 SGHTA, CDR2 FQGNSA. Trimming stripped 1 base from V and 4 bases from J, with 13 bases between. The CDR3 is CASSLVVQGFTEAFF. In DNA form, the CDR3 reads TGTGCCAGCAGCTTAGTAGTTCAGGGGTTCACTGAAGCTTTCTTT.

The chain is built from TRBV27 and TRBJ2-5, with 10 bases lining up with TRBD2. The length of the CDR3 is 14 residues. Germline assignment: CDR1 MNHEY and CDR2 SMNVEV (reference sequence). The V gene end was trimmed by 9 bases and the J gene end by 5 bases; junction bases not matched to a gene: 9. CDR3 bases: TGTGCCAGTAAGGGAGCGGGAGGGCGGGAGACCCAGTACTTC. As protein: CASKGAGGRETQYF.

The CDR3 nucleotides read TGTGCCAGCAGCGGCGGAGGGACTTCTTACAATGAGCAGTTCTTC. Its translation: CASSGGGTSYNEQFF. The chain recombines TRBV7-2 with TRBJ2-1, with a possible D match to TRBD2 (6 bases). CDR1 is SGHTA, CDR2 FQGNSA, per germline. Deletions cut 5 bases from V and 4 bases from J, with 15 bases between. This CDR3 has 15 amino acids. Complete variable domain (other parts from reference TRBV7-2 and TRBJ2-1): GAGVSQSPSNKVTEKGKDVELRCDPISGHTALYWYRQSLGQGLEFLIYFQGNSAPDKSGLPSDRFSAERTGGSVSTLTIQRTQQEDSAVYLCASSGGGTSYNEQFFGPGTRLTVL.

The chain combines TRBV5-8 with TRBJ2-3; 8 bases agree with TRBD2. The CDR3 consists of 18 residues. Germline V gene sequence: CDR1 SGHTS, CDR2 YDEGEE. J gave up 0 bases and V 0 bases, and 9 bases lay outside the gene matches. This chain's CDR3 is CASSLAGTSLPSTDTQYF. The CDR3 coding sequence is TGTGCCAGCAGCTTGGCAGGGACTAGTCTCCCTAGCACAGATACGCAGTATTTT.

This chain joins TRBV27 and TRBJ1-1; D not resolved. V lost 7 bases, J lost 7 bases, and 13 bases lay in between. CDR1 is MNHEY, CDR2 SMNVEV, per germline (reference sequence). This CDR3 has 12 amino acids. This CDR3 reads CASTAGLNEAFF. The DNA of the CDR3 is TGTGCCAGCACCGCGGGCCTCAATGAAGCTTTCTTT.

To note about this clone: Other nucleotide sequences in the sample specify the same CDR3. The CDR3 region is CASSLSSNQPQHF. The CDR3 DNA reads as TGTGCCAGCAGCTTGAGTAGCAATCAGCCCCAGCATTTT. The chain joins TRBV11-3 to TRBJ1-5; D is unresolved. CDR3 length: 13 amino acids. Germline V gene data show CDR1 as SGHNT and CDR2 as YENEEA. Trimming removed 3 bases from V and 0 bases from J, with 3 bases in between.

In this sample, this clone turned up once. This sequence joins TRBV27 and TRBJ1-4; D not resolved. Germline V CDR1 and CDR2: MNHEY, SMNVEV (reference sequence). V dropped 10 bases and J dropped 0 bases, with 9 bases sitting between them. The CDR3 extends over 13 amino acids. This chain's CDR3 is CATRGATNEKLFF. CDR3 DNA sequence: TGTGCCACGCGTGGGGCAACTAATGAAAAACTGTTTTTT.

The V call is TRBV28, the J call TRBJ1-4; 8 bases agree with TRBD1. CDR3 length equals 15 residues. The V gene end was trimmed by 1 base and the J gene end by 6 bases; junction bases not matched to a gene: 4. The V gene's germline CDR1 is MDHEN and CDR2 SYDVKM. CDR3 loop: CASSLSGQGDEKLFF. The CDR3 DNA is TGTGCCAGCAGTTTATCAGGACAGGGAGATGAAAAACTGTTTTTT.

The J gene is TRBJ2-7, the V gene TRBV13; no firm D call. The CDR3 runs 12 residues. Germline V gene sequence: CDR1 PRHDT, CDR2 FYEKMQ (reference sequence). The germline V and J ends were trimmed by 0 bases and 6 bases, with 6 bases remaining between them. CDR3 residues: CASSLGWTEQYF. The CDR3 bases are TGTGCCAGCAGCTTAGGGTGGACCGAGCAGTACTTC.

The J gene is TRBJ1-2, the V gene TRBV19, with 7 bases lining up with TRBD1. The CDR3 spans 14 residues. CDR1 is LNHDA and CDR2 is SQIVND in the germline V gene (reference sequence). V shed 10 bases, J shed 2 bases, and the junction held 10 bases outside the gene matches. CDR3 residues: CATNTGAGNYGYTF. CDR3 nucleotides: TGTGCCACAAATACAGGGGCGGGGAACTATGGCTACACCTTC.

The rearrangement joins TRBV4-2 to TRBJ2-1, with 9 nucleotides matching TRBD1. The V gene's germline CDR1 is LGHNA and CDR2 YNFKEQ. The CDR3 is 16 amino acids. The trim removed 4 bases at V and 7 bases at J, leaving 11 bases unmatched. The CDR3 sequence: CASSPRDREGPNEQFF. The DNA of the CDR3 is TGTGCCAGCAGCCCGCGGGACAGGGAGGGGCCAAATGAGCAGTTCTTC.

The chain employs TRBV10-3 and TRBJ2-3; a possible D gene is TRBD1 (6 bases). The CDR3 has 13 residues. The germline V gene encodes CDR1 ENHRY and CDR2 SYGVKD. Trimming took off 2 bases at V and 3 bases at J, with 6 bases between the two ends. The CDR3 sequence is CAISEQGTDTQYF. Here the CDR3 DNA reads TGTGCCATCAGTGAGCAGGGGACAGATACGCAGTATTTT.

The chain couples TRBV28 to TRBJ1-1, with D perhaps TRBD1 (6 bases). The CDR3 runs 10 residues. The germline V and J ends were trimmed by 8 bases and 11 bases, with 12 bases remaining between them. The V gene's germline CDR1 is MDHEN and CDR2 SYDVKM. Written as DNA, the CDR3 is TGTGCCAGCTCCCACAGGGATGCTTTCTTT. Encoded protein: CASSHRDAFF. Using reference TRBV28 and TRBJ1-1 for the parts outside the CDR3, the full variable domain is DVKVTQSSRYLVKRTGEKVFLECVQDMDHENMFWYRQDPGLGLRLIYFSYDVKMKEKGDIPEGYSVSREKKERFSLILESASTNQTSMYLCASSHRDAFFGQGTRLTVV.

This clone was observed a few times. The chain carries TRBV6-1 and TRBJ2-7; perhaps TRBD1 as D (6 bases). CDR1 MNHNS and CDR2 SASEGT come from the germline V gene. CDR3 length: 14 amino acids. V gave up 6 bases and J gave up 0 bases, with 12 bases separating them. CDR3 nucleotide sequence: TGTGCCAGCAGAGGGGACATAAGCTCCTACGAGCAGTACTTC. Encoded protein: CASRGDISSYEQYF.

The chain is built from TRBV11-2 and TRBJ2-1; a possible D gene is TRBD2 (6 bases). V was clipped by 2 bases and J by 5 bases, with 10 bases between them. This CDR3 has 14 residues. Germline V gives CDR1 SGHAT, CDR2 FQNNGV. CDR3 sequence reads: CASSLWDLNNEQFF. The CDR3 bases are TGTGCCAGCAGCTTATGGGACTTGAACAATGAGCAGTTCTTC.